The 32 T cell receptor beta chains below come from one sample, sequenced in a study of control samples from healthy donors and cancer patients. Repertoires were generated with immunoSEQ multiplex PCR, while TCRdb's copy carries only in-frame clones and drops some. This repertoire shows about 220,000 clones, 85% to 95% found once; its top ten account for roughly 1.6%. The sample taken for sequencing was blood. The receptor source for this set is a man aged 45 to 65 in good health.

The CDR3 DNA follows: TGCGCCAGTCATACAGGGTCCTCTGGGGCCAACGTCCTGACTTTC. Its protein is CASHTGSSGANVLTF. The V call is TRBV5-1, the J call TRBJ2-6; TRBD1 is a possible D gene (6 bases). Germline V gives CDR1 SGHRS, CDR2 YFSETQ. Trimming removed 8 bases from V and 0 bases from J, with 12 bases in between. The CDR3 sequence is 15 residues long.

This chain uses TRBV14 with TRBJ1-1; TRBD1 might be the D (6 bases). V lost 1 base to trimming and J lost 9 bases, with 9 bases between them. CDR1 and CDR2 from the germline V gene are SGHDN and FVKESK. The CDR3 covers 12 residues. For the CDR3, the DNA is TGTGCCAGCAGCCAAGGACAGGCGCAAGCTTTCTTT. Amino acids: CASSQGQAQAFF. Full variable domain (missing parts from reference TRBV14 and TRBJ1-1): EAGVTQFPSHSVIEKGQTVTLRCDPISGHDNLYWYRRVMGKEIKFLLHFVKESKQDESGMPNNRFLAERTGGTYSTLKVQPAELEDSGVYFCASSQGQAQAFFGQGTRLTVV.

The rearrangement joins TRBV5-1 to TRBJ2-1; no firm D call. The germline V gene encodes CDR1 SGHRS and CDR2 YFSETQ. The CDR3 is 14 amino acids. V was clipped by 4 bases and J by 0 bases, with 8 bases between them. The CDR3 reads CASSPGNSYNEQFF. The CDR3 nucleotides are TGCGCCAGCAGCCCCGGAAACTCCTACAATGAGCAGTTCTTC.

The count of this clone is one. The J gene is TRBJ1-6, the V gene TRBV11-2; no reliable D call. V lost 0 bases to trimming and J lost 7 bases, with 7 bases between them. CDR3 length: 14 amino acids. Germline CDR1 and CDR2: SGHAT and FQNNGV. The CDR3 here is CASSLERRNSPLHF. The CDR3 DNA follows: TGTGCCAGCAGCTTAGAACGTAGGAATTCACCCCTCCACTTT.

The CDR3 sequence: CASREGQGVVQPQHF. The CDR3, as DNA: TGTGCCAGCAGGGAGGGACAGGGGGTAGTTCAGCCCCAGCATTTT. The chain joins TRBV2 to TRBJ1-5, with 11 bases fitting TRBD1. The CDR3 loop spans 15 amino acids. The V gene end was trimmed by 6 bases and the J gene end by 6 bases; junction bases not matched to a gene: 7. Looked up from germline, CDR1 is SNHLY and CDR2 is FYNNEI.

J is TRBJ2-1 and V is TRBV3-1 (or the pseudogene TRBV3-2), with 14 bases fitting TRBD2. Germline V CDR1 and CDR2: LGHDT, YNNKEL (reference sequence). The V and J ends lost 4 bases and 7 bases, in that order; junction bases with no gene match: 6. The CDR3 runs to 16 residues. This chain's CDR3 is CASSPGLAGATNEQFF. For the CDR3, the DNA is TGTGCCAGCAGCCCGGGACTAGCGGGGGCCACTAATGAGCAGTTCTTC.

This clone came up once. The chain recombines TRBV4-3 with TRBJ1-2; D unresolved. Germline V lookup: CDR1 LGHNA, CDR2 YSLEER. The CDR3 has 15 residues. V was trimmed by 1 base and J by 4 bases, leaving 13 bases between them. CDR3 sequence: CASSQGTYARYGYTF. CDR3 DNA: TGCGCCAGCAGCCAAGGTACTTATGCCCGCTATGGCTACACCTTC.

This chain uses TRBV30 with TRBJ2-1, with a tentative D call TRBD1 (5 bases). Trimming took off 2 bases at V and 6 bases at J, with 11 bases between the two ends. Germline CDR1 is GTSNPN and CDR2 is SVGIG (reference sequence). The CDR3 runs to 13 residues. The CDR3 loop is CAWSRGHVNEQFF. The CDR3 region has the DNA TGTGCCTGGAGTCGCGGACATGTCAATGAGCAGTTCTTC.

The chain recombines TRBV9 with TRBJ2-1; 15 bases match TRBD2. The CDR3 has 17 residues. CDR1 is SGDLS and CDR2 is YYNGEE in the germline V gene. V lost 4 bases and J lost 4; bases outside the gene matches: 6. CDR3 sequence: CASSQRTSGGAYNEQFF. The CDR3 DNA is TGTGCCAGCAGCCAGAGGACTAGCGGGGGGGCTTACAATGAGCAGTTCTTC.

The chain combines TRBV5-1 with TRBJ2-7; no reliable D call. V lost 2 bases to trimming and J lost 2 bases, with 17 bases between them. Looked up from germline, CDR1 is SGHRS and CDR2 is YFSETQ. The CDR3 consists of 16 residues. The CDR3 nucleotides read TGCGCCAGCAGCTTTGTGTGGGTTCGCGGCCCCTACGAGCAGTACGTC. Translated, it gives CASSFVWVRGPYEQYV.

This chain connects TRBV7-2 to TRBJ2-7; D is ambiguous. The V end lost 1 base, the J end lost 3 bases, and 4 bases lay between the germline ends. Germline-derived CDR1 and CDR2 are SGHTA and FQGNSA. This CDR3 spans 12 amino acids. The CDR3 nucleotides read TGTGCCAGCAGCTTAGAAATCTACGAGCAGTACTTC. This gives the protein CASSLEIYEQYF.

The chain recombines TRBV5-4 with TRBJ2-5; the match to TRBD2 covers 12 bases. CDR3 size: 16 residues. With V trimmed by 1 base and J by 4 bases, 5 bases remained unmatched. CDR1 is SGHNT, CDR2 YYREEE, per germline (reference sequence). For the CDR3, the DNA is TGTGCCAGCAGCTTGAGGCTAGCGGGGGGGCTAGAGACCCAGTACTTC. Residues: CASSLRLAGGLETQYF.

V is TRBV11-2 and J is TRBJ2-7; the D gene is possibly TRBD1 (5 bases). This CDR3 contains 15 residues. Germline loops: CDR1 SGHAT, CDR2 FQNNGV. V was pared by 5 bases and J by 0 bases, with 14 bases between. This CDR3 is CASSPGWGGSYEQYF. The CDR3 DNA is TGTGCCAGCAGCCCCGGGTGGGGCGGCTCCTACGAGCAGTACTTC. The full variable domain, with the rest looked up from reference TRBV11-2 and TRBJ2-7, is EAGVAQSPRYKIIEKRQSVAFWCNPISGHATLYWYQQILGQGPKLLIQFQNNGVVDDSQLPKDRFSAERLKGVDSTLKIQPAKLEDSAVYLCASSPGWGGSYEQYFGPGTRLTVT.

The CDR3 coding sequence is TGTGCCAGTAGTCTGGACTGGCGGGGCTACGAGCAGTACTTC. Protein sequence: CASSLDWRGYEQYF. The rearrangement uses TRBV19 and TRBJ2-7; D possibly corresponds to TRBD2 (6 bases). This CDR3 region has 14 residues. Germline V gene sequence: CDR1 LNHDA, CDR2 SQIVND (reference sequence). V lost 5 bases and J 3 bases, leaving 14 bases between the germline ends.

CDR3 sequence reads: CASSLGPPQGRNEQFF. DNA of the CDR3: TGTGCCAGCAGCTTAGGCCCCCCACAAGGACGCAATGAGCAGTTCTTC. This chain links TRBV7-2 with TRBJ2-1; D remains unclear. With 1 base removed from V and 6 bases from J, the gap between germline ends came to 16 bases. CDR1 and CDR2 from the germline V gene are SGHTA and FQGNSA. This CDR3 has 16 amino acids.

DNA for the CDR3: TGTGCCAGCAGTCCCTCGGACAGGGGACTTGGCGAGCAGTACGTC. It translates to CASSPSDRGLGEQYV. The chain carries TRBV27 and TRBJ2-7; 9 bases match TRBD1. The germline gives CDR1 MNHEY, CDR2 SMNVEV (reference sequence). The CDR3 loop spans 15 amino acids. With 5 bases clipped from V and 6 bases from J, the junction kept 11 bases outside the gene matches.

The chain uses TRBV5-1 and TRBJ2-7, with 7 bases identical to TRBD1. The CDR3 has 16 residues. The V and J ends lost 0 bases and 3 bases, in that order; junction bases with no gene match: 9. The germline gives CDR1 SGHRS, CDR2 YFSETQ. The CDR3 region has the DNA TGCGCCAGCAGCTTGGCTCCCGGGACAGATTTCTACGAGCAGTACTTC. Amino acid sequence: CASSLAPGTDFYEQYF.

This clone showed up just once. The chain is built from TRBV7-9 and TRBJ2-1; 9 bases are a match to TRBD2. Per germline, CDR1 SEHNR and CDR2 FQNEAQ (reference sequence). Germline trimming cut 1 base from V and 0 bases from J; bases unmatched to any gene: 4. The CDR3 is 17 residues long. The CDR3 nucleotides are TGTGCCAGCAGCTTAGAAGAGGGACTAGCCTCCTACAATGAGCAGTTCTTC. Protein product: CASSLEEGLASYNEQFF.

J is TRBJ1-1 and V is TRBV6-2 or TRBV6-3, with D hard to call. Germline assignment: CDR1 MNHEY and CDR2 SVGEGT. The CDR3 extends over 13 amino acids. The V end was cut by 2 bases, the J end by 4 bases, with 8 bases between. CDR3 region: CASSYTTSTEAFF. The CDR3 DNA follows: TGTGCCAGCAGTTACACCACTAGCACTGAAGCTTTCTTT.

The chain links TRBV18 to TRBJ1-3; D ambiguous. This CDR3 has 16 residues. Germline V gene sequence: CDR1 KGHSH, CDR2 LQKENI. Trimming stripped 2 bases from V and 0 bases from J, with 11 bases between. CDR3 amino acids: CASSPNGPGSGNTIYF. In DNA form, the CDR3 reads TGTGCCAGCTCACCAAACGGACCGGGCTCTGGAAACACCATATATTTT.

This chain joins TRBV6-5 and TRBJ1-2, with 9 positions matching TRBD1. This CDR3 is built from 14 residues. The V gene's germline CDR1 is MNHEY and CDR2 SVGAGI. J was trimmed by 5 bases and V by 4 bases; bases with no gene match: 5. CDR3 coding DNA: TGTGCCAGCAGTTCCGGGACAGGGCGGTATGGCTACACCTTC. It specifies CASSSGTGRYGYTF.

V gene TRBV18 combines with J gene TRBJ1-1; D unclear. V dropped 0 bases and J dropped 0 bases, with 17 bases sitting between them. The germline gives CDR1 KGHSH, CDR2 LQKENI. The CDR3 runs to 18 residues. CDR3 nucleotide sequence: TGTGCCAGCTCACCACCGATGGCAGGCGTCCTTTTGAACACTGAAGCTTTCTTT. Its protein is CASSPPMAGVLLNTEAFF.

The genes are TRBV10-3 and TRBJ2-6, with a tentative D call TRBD2 (6 bases). Per germline, CDR1 ENHRY and CDR2 SYGVKD. V was clipped by 6 bases and J by 0 bases, with 9 bases between them. This CDR3 has 15 amino acids. The CDR3 spells CAIREGISGANVLTF. The DNA for the CDR3 is TGTGCCATCAGGGAGGGTATCTCTGGGGCCAACGTCCTGACTTTC.

The chain combines TRBV28 with TRBJ1-2, with D tentatively TRBD1 (6 bases). V dropped 5 bases and J dropped 4 bases, with 14 bases sitting between them. CDR3 length equals 14 residues. The germline V gene encodes CDR1 MDHEN and CDR2 SYDVKM. The CDR3 protein is CASSDPDSRYGYTF. CDR3 bases: TGTGCCAGCAGTGACCCGGACAGTCGCTATGGCTACACCTTC.

This chain joins TRBV4-2 and TRBJ2-3, with 9 bases lining up with TRBD1. There are 16 residues in the CDR3. CDR1 LGHNA and CDR2 YNFKEQ come from the germline V gene. The trim removed 3 bases at V and 4 bases at J, leaving 8 bases unmatched. The CDR3 DNA is TGTGCCAGCAGCCAGGCCGGGACAGGGAGCCCAGATACGCAGTATTTT. Residues: CASSQAGTGSPDTQYF.

V is TRBV15 and J is TRBJ2-7, with D unclear. This CDR3 has 15 amino acids. Trimming took 1 base from V and 0 from J, leaving 10 bases between them. Germline V gives CDR1 LNHNV, CDR2 YYDKDF (reference sequence). CDR3 DNA sequence: TGTGCCACCAGCAGAGGGTTGGGCAGCTCCTACGAGCAGTACTTC. Protein product: CATSRGLGSSYEQYF.

This rearrangement joins TRBV24-1 to TRBJ2-2, with D possibly matching TRBD1 (5 bases). Between the trimmed V and J ends, which lost 5 bases and 8 bases, there was a span of 17 bases. The germline V gene encodes CDR1 KGHDR and CDR2 SFDVKD. CDR3 size: 15 residues. The CDR3 here is CATSATPQGRGELFF. The CDR3 DNA reads TGTGCCACCAGTGCGACCCCTCAGGGTAGAGGGGAGCTGTTTTTT.

The chain employs TRBV5-5 and TRBJ2-3, with TRBD2 identical over 10 bases. The CDR3 sequence is 16 residues long. V shed 3 bases and J 6 bases; nucleotides not matched to a gene: 10. The germline V gene has CDR1 SGHKS and CDR2 YYEKEE (reference sequence). This CDR3 reads CASSSSGTSVADTQYF. The CDR3 nucleotides read TGTGCCAGCAGCTCTTCCGGGACTAGCGTCGCGGATACGCAGTATTTT.

This sequence joins TRBV6-6 and TRBJ1-2, with 8 bases fitting TRBD1. The CDR3 consists of 14 residues. From germline, CDR1 is MNHNY and CDR2 SVGAGI (reference sequence). Germline trimming cut 2 bases from V and 5 bases from J; bases unmatched to any gene: 4. The CDR3, as DNA: TGTGCCAGCAGTTACCCGGACAGGGAATATGGCTACACCTTC. The encoded protein is CASSYPDREYGYTF.

This sequence joins TRBV6-2 or TRBV6-3 and TRBJ2-7, with D possibly matching TRBD2 (6 bases). Germline lookup yields CDR1 MNHEY and CDR2 SVGEGT. Trimming shortened V by 3 bases and J by 2 bases, and 14 bases separated the two germline ends. This CDR3 region has 15 residues. DNA of the CDR3: TGTGCCAGCAGTTATCGAGGTGGGAGGCCCTACGAGCAGTACGTC. As protein: CASSYRGGRPYEQYV.

The V call is TRBV6-4, the J call TRBJ2-7, with 13 bases aligning to TRBD2. Germline-derived CDR1 and CDR2 are MRHNA and SNTAGT. The CDR3 is 15 residues long. Trimming cost V 4 bases and J 2 bases; bases outside gene matches: 2. The CDR3 loop is CASSAGLAGPYEQYF. The DNA for the CDR3 is TGTGCCAGCAGTGCGGGACTAGCGGGGCCCTACGAGCAGTACTTC.

This sequence joins TRBV3-1 (or the pseudogene TRBV3-2) and TRBJ2-2; D ambiguous. Germline CDR1 LGHDT, CDR2 YNNKEL (reference sequence). Trimming removed 4 bases at V and 5 bases at J, with 8 bases between. This CDR3 contains 13 residues. In DNA, the CDR3 is TGTGCCAGCAGCCCTCGACTGACCGGGGAGCTGTTTTTT. It is translated as CASSPRLTGELFF.